These 7 T cell receptor beta chains originate from one sample sequenced in a study of blood T cell repertoires in COVID-19. The method was immunoSEQ multiplex PCR; TCRdb's version includes in-frame clones alone and lacks a portion of them. The sample has about 400,000 clones, nearly 90% seen once. The material sequenced was PBMCs or T cells enriched from blood (not recorded which). The receptors were gathered from a middle-aged woman with acute COVID-19.

This clone was observed once. The chain links TRBV5-4 to TRBJ2-3; TRBD2 matches 7 bases. The CDR3 spans 14 residues. Germline CDR1 SGHNT, CDR2 YYREEE (reference sequence). V shed 2 bases, J shed 0 bases, and the junction held 0 bases outside the gene matches. CDR3 DNA: TGTGCCAGCAGCTTCGGGGGGAGCACAGATACGCAGTATTTT. Protein sequence: CASSFGGSTDTQYF.

This chain uses TRBV3-1 (or the pseudogene TRBV3-2) with TRBJ2-3, with a possible D match to TRBD2 (5 bases). Trimming shortened V by 0 bases and J by 2 bases, and 15 bases separated the two germline ends. This CDR3 has 17 residues. The germline V gene encodes CDR1 LGHDT and CDR2 YNNKEL (reference sequence). CDR3 coding DNA: TGTGCCAGCAGCCAAGAGCGGAAGCGGTACCACACAGATACGCAGTATTTT. Protein sequence: CASSQERKRYHTDTQYF.

This rearrangement joins TRBV5-1 to TRBJ2-2; TRBD2 agrees at 10 bases. The CDR3 extends over 16 amino acids. V shed 2 bases and J 2 bases; nucleotides not matched to a gene: 3. Germline V lookup: CDR1 SGHRS, CDR2 YFSETQ. This chain's CDR3 is CASSFVAGGNTGELFF. As DNA, the CDR3 is TGCGCCAGCAGCTTCGTAGCGGGGGGAAACACCGGGGAGCTGTTTTTT.

V gene TRBV5-6 combines with J gene TRBJ2-5; no firm D call. CDR3 length: 13 residues. Between the trimmed V and J ends, which lost 4 bases and 5 bases, there was a span of 12 bases. Per the germline V gene, CDR1 is SGHDT and CDR2 is YYEEEE. The CDR3 bases are TGTGCCAGCAGCACTGACTCCCGGGAGACCCAGTACTTC. Encoded protein: CASSTDSRETQYF.

V usage is TRBV2 and J usage is TRBJ2-7; D is uncertain. Germline loops: CDR1 SNHLY, CDR2 FYNNEI. The CDR3 is 13 residues long. Trimming cost V 6 bases and J 0 bases, with 9 bases left between them. DNA for the CDR3: TGTGCCAGCAGCCCCGAGAGCTCCTACGAGCAGTACTTC. This translates into CASSPESSYEQYF.

The chain uses TRBV4-2 and TRBJ1-1, with 8 bases aligning to TRBD1. Germline V gene data show CDR1 as LGHNA and CDR2 as YNFKEQ. This CDR3 region has 17 residues. V shed 4 bases, J shed 6 bases, and the junction held 16 bases outside the gene matches. CDR3 in amino acids: CASSPRQGPNLSPEAFF. The CDR3 nucleotides are TGTGCCAGCAGCCCCCGACAGGGGCCTAACCTAAGTCCTGAAGCTTTCTTT.

J is TRBJ2-3 and V is TRBV6-5; maybe TRBD2 (5 bases). CDR3 length: 13 residues. Per the germline V gene, CDR1 is MNHEY and CDR2 is SVGAGI. V lost 4 bases to trimming and J lost 3 bases, with 8 bases between them. The CDR3 DNA is TGTGCCAGCAGTTTCACGGGAACAGATACGCAGTATTTT. Its protein is CASSFTGTDTQYF.